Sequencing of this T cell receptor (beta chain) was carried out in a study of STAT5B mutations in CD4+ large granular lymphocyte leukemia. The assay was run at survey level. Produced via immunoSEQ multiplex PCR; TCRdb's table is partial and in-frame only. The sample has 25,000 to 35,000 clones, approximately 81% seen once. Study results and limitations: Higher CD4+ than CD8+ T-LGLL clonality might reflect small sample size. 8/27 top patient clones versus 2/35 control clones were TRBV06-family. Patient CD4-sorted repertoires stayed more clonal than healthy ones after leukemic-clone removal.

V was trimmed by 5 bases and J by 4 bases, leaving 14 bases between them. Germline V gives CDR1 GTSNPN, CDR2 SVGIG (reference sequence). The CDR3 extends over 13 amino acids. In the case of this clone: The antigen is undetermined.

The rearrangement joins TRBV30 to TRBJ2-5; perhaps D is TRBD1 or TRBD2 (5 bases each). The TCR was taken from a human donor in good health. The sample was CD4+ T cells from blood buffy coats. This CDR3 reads CAWEAMRGETQYF. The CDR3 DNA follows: TGTGCCTGGGAGGCTATGAGGGGAGAGACCCAGTACTTC.